The 7 T cell receptor beta chains presented below share a single source sample, sequenced in a study of response to subunit inactivated influenza vaccine. MiXCR, applied by TCRdb to the RT-PCR reads, yields one record per CDR3 protein. The data contain hundreds of thousands of distinct CDR3 sequences, 15% to 20% of them seen just once; the ten biggest clones take up roughly a tenth. This specimen was PBMCs from blood, taken more than 4 days after vaccination. The receptors come from a man between 50 and 59 years old who received an inactivated influenza vaccine.

Turning to this clonotype: Here the CDR3 omits its conserved ending phenylalanine or tryptophan, so a read error is the likely source. V is TRBV5-6 and J is TRBJ2-7; 7 bases are a match to TRBD2. The V gene end was trimmed by 7 bases and the J gene end by 2 bases; junction bases not matched to a gene: 9. The CDR3 contains 14 residues. The germline gives CDR1 SGHDT, CDR2 YYEEEE. The CDR3 sequence is CASRFRAGAYEQYY. The CDR3 DNA sequence: TGTGCCAGCCGTTTTCGGGCGGGAGCCTACGAGCAGTACTAC.

This sequence joins TRBV14 and TRBJ1-2, with D possibly being TRBD1 (5 bases). CDR1 SGHDN and CDR2 FVKESK come from the germline V gene. The ends were cut back, 0 bases at V and 10 bases at J, with 9 bases in the middle. The CDR3 runs to 12 residues. Here the CDR3 reads CASSQDRVIYTF. The CDR3 DNA reads TGTGCCAGCAGCCAAGACAGGGTGATCTACACCTTC.

This clonotype was recorded a few times. V gene TRBV6-2 or TRBV6-3 combines with J gene TRBJ2-1, with D maybe TRBD1 (7 bases). Trimming pared 4 bases from V and 4 bases from J, leaving 20 bases between. From germline, CDR1 is MNHEY and CDR2 SVGEGT. The CDR3 runs to 17 residues. CDR3 sequence (DNA): TGTGCCAGCAGTTTGGGGGGAAGGGGGCGCCCGTACAATGAGCAGTTCTTC. This gives the protein CASSLGGRGRPYNEQFF.

This clonotype was counted at least ten times. The chain combines TRBV7-2 with TRBJ2-3; 8 nucleotides align to TRBD2. This CDR3 spans 14 amino acids. The germline V gene has CDR1 SGHTA and CDR2 FQGNSA. V was clipped by 6 bases and J by 1 base; unmatched bases: 3. The CDR3 sequence: CASSPGGGTDTQYF. CDR3 sequence (DNA): TGTGCCAGCAGTCCGGGAGGGGGCACAGATACGCAGTATTTT.

The chain carries TRBV6-1 and TRBJ1-5; TRBD1 agrees at 8 bases. The CDR3 has 13 residues. V shed 6 bases, J shed 6 bases, and the junction held 4 bases outside the gene matches. Germline V CDR1 and CDR2: MNHNS, SASEGT. The CDR3 reads CASRSTGAQPQHF. The DNA of the CDR3 is TGTGCCAGCAGATCGACAGGGGCTCAGCCCCAGCATTTT.

This clonotype has just one count. The chain is built from TRBV30 and TRBJ1-2; TRBD1 matches 11 bases. Trimming at V came to 2 bases and at J to 2 bases, leaving 1 base not matched to a gene. Germline loops: CDR1 GTSNPN, CDR2 SVGIG (reference sequence). This CDR3 spans 14 amino acids. The CDR3 protein is CAWSWTGGNYGYTF. DNA for the CDR3: TGTGCCTGGAGTTGGACAGGGGGCAACTATGGCTACACCTTC.

The J gene is TRBJ2-1, the V gene TRBV6-5; D call uncertain. The CDR3 length is 13 residues. Between the trimmed V and J ends, which lost 2 bases and 6 bases, there was a span of 8 bases. Germline V gene lookup returns CDR1 MNHEY and CDR2 SVGAGI. The CDR3 nucleotides are TGTGCCAGCAGTTACGGGCAAGCCAATGAGCAGTTCTTC. Encoded protein: CASSYGQANEQFF.